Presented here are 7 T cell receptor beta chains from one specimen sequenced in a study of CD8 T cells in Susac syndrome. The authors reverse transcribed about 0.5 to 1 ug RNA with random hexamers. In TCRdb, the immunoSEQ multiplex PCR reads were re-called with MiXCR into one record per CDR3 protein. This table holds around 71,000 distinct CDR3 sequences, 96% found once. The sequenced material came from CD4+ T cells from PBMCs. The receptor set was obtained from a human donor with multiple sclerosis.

CDR3: CSASPAGLGETQYF. The CDR3 DNA reads TGCAGTGCTAGCCCTGCAGGCTTGGGGGAGACCCAGTACTTC. This chain links TRBV20-1 with TRBJ2-5; D not certain. The V and J ends lost 3 bases and 5 bases respectively, with 16 bases between them. The length of the CDR3 is 14 residues. CDR1 and CDR2 (germline): DFQATT, SNEGSKA (reference sequence).

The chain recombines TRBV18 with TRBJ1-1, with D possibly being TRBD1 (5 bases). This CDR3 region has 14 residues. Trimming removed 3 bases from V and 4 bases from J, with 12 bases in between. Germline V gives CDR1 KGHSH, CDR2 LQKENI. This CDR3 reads CASSPAPGSTEAFF. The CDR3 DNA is TGTGCCAGCTCACCCGCCCCAGGGAGCACTGAAGCTTTCTTT.

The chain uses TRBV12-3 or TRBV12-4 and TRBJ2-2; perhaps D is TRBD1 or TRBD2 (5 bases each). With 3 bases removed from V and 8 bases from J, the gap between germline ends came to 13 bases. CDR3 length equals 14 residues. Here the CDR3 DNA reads TGTGCCAGCAGTTTGGGACGGAGTGCAGGGGAGCTGTTTTTT. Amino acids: CASSLGRSAGELFF.

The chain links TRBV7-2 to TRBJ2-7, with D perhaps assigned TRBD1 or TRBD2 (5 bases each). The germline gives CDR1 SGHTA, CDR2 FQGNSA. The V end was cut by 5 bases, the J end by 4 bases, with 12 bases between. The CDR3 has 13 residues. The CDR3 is CASSPGWGYEQYF. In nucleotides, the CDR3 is TGTGCCAGCAGCCCGGGGTGGGGGTACGAGCAGTACTTC.

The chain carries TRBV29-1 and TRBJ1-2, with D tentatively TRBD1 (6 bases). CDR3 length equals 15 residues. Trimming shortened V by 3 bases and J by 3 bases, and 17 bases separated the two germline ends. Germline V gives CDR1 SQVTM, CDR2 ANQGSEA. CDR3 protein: CSVDQTGLSDYGYTF. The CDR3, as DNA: TGCAGCGTTGACCAGACAGGTCTAAGCGACTATGGCTACACCTTC.

CDR3 region: CASSEGLGAFF. CDR3 DNA: TGTGCCAGCAGCGAAGGCTTGGGGGCTTTCTTT. This chain joins TRBV3-1 and TRBJ1-1; the D is unclear. Germline CDR1 and CDR2: LGHDT and YNNKEL (reference sequence). V gave up 5 bases and J gave up 11 bases, with 12 bases separating them. The CDR3 has 11 residues. The variable domain in full, with the rest retrieved from reference TRBV3-1 and TRBJ1-1, is DTAVSQTPKYLVTQMGNDKSIKCEQNLGHDTMYWYKQDSKKFLKIMFSYNNKELIINETVPNRFSPKSPDKAHLNLHINSLELGDSAVYFCASSEGLGAFFGQGTRLTVV.

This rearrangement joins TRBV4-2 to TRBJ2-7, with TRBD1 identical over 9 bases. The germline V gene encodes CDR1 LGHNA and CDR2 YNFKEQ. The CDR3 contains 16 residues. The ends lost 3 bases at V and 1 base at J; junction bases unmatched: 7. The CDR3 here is CASSHPRTGASYEQYF. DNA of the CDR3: TGTGCCAGCAGCCACCCGAGGACAGGGGCATCCTACGAGCAGTACTTC.